Listed below are T cell receptor beta chains from one sample, sequenced in a study of Ad26.COV2.S vaccination and SARS-CoV-2 variants. Here immunoSEQ multiplex PCR was the method, and the copy in TCRdb shows in-frame clones only, minus some. Here the sample spans 400,000 to 450,000 clones, approximately 90% being singletons. The sample here was peripheral blood, taken in a trial of Ad26.COV2.S vaccine versus placebo. The receptor source for this set is a person aged 18-60 years who received the Ad26.COV2.S COVID-19 vaccine or a placebo. Both conserved end residues are part of each CDR3. D genes are given only for firm matches. For some rows the clone size is stated as once, few or many, or as a class when expanded; others skip it.

TRBV11-2	-	TRBJ2-3	TRBD2	TGTGCCAGCAGCCGAGCGGGGGTCACAGATACGCAGTATTTT	CASSRAGVTDTQYF
TRBV7-6	-	TRBJ2-3	-	TGTGCCAGCAGCTTAGTCCCCAGCACAGATACGCAGTATTTT	CASSLVPSTDTQYF
TRBV30	once	TRBJ2-7	TRBD2	TGTGCCTGGAGTGTGCCTAGCGGGAACGAATACGAGCAGTACTTC	CAWSVPSGNEYEQYF
TRBV11-3	once	TRBJ1-1	-	TGTGCCAGCAGCTCCGGGGAGGTTGGCACTGAAGCTTTCTTT	CASSSGEVGTEAFF
TRBV10-3	-	TRBJ2-3	TRBD1	TGTGCCTCCGGACAGGGGCGAGGAGATACGCAGTATTTT	CASGQGRGDTQYF
TRBV10-2	-	TRBJ1-6	TRBD1	TGCGCCAGCAGTGAGTTAGATGAGGGGACAGCATCACCCCTCCACTTT	CASSELDEGTASPLHF
TRBV15	-	TRBJ2-4	TRBD1	TGTGCCACCAGCCCACTAAGACAGGGGGAGACATGGTGGGCCAAAAACATTCAGTACTTC	CATSPLRQGETWWAKNIQYF
TRBV30	-	TRBJ2-3	TRBD2	TGTGCCTGGAGTGGGACTAGCGGGAGAGATACGCAGTATTTT	CAWSGTSGRDTQYF
TRBV7-9	-	TRBJ2-7	-	TGTGCCAGCAGCATTACAGGGAGCGAGCAGTACTTC	CASSITGSEQYF
TRBV7-9	-	TRBJ1-5	TRBD1	TGTGCCAGCAGCCCGACAGGGGGTCGCAATCAGCCCCAGCATTTT	CASSPTGGRNQPQHF
TRBV19	-	TRBJ2-1	TRBD2	TGTGCCAGTAGTGGGACTAGCGGGATCTACAATGAGCAGTTCTTC	CASSGTSGIYNEQFF
TRBV6-5	-	TRBJ2-6	TRBD1	TGTGCCAGCGGCTCAGGGGGTGCTGGGGCCAACGTCCTGACTTTC	CASGSGGAGANVLTF